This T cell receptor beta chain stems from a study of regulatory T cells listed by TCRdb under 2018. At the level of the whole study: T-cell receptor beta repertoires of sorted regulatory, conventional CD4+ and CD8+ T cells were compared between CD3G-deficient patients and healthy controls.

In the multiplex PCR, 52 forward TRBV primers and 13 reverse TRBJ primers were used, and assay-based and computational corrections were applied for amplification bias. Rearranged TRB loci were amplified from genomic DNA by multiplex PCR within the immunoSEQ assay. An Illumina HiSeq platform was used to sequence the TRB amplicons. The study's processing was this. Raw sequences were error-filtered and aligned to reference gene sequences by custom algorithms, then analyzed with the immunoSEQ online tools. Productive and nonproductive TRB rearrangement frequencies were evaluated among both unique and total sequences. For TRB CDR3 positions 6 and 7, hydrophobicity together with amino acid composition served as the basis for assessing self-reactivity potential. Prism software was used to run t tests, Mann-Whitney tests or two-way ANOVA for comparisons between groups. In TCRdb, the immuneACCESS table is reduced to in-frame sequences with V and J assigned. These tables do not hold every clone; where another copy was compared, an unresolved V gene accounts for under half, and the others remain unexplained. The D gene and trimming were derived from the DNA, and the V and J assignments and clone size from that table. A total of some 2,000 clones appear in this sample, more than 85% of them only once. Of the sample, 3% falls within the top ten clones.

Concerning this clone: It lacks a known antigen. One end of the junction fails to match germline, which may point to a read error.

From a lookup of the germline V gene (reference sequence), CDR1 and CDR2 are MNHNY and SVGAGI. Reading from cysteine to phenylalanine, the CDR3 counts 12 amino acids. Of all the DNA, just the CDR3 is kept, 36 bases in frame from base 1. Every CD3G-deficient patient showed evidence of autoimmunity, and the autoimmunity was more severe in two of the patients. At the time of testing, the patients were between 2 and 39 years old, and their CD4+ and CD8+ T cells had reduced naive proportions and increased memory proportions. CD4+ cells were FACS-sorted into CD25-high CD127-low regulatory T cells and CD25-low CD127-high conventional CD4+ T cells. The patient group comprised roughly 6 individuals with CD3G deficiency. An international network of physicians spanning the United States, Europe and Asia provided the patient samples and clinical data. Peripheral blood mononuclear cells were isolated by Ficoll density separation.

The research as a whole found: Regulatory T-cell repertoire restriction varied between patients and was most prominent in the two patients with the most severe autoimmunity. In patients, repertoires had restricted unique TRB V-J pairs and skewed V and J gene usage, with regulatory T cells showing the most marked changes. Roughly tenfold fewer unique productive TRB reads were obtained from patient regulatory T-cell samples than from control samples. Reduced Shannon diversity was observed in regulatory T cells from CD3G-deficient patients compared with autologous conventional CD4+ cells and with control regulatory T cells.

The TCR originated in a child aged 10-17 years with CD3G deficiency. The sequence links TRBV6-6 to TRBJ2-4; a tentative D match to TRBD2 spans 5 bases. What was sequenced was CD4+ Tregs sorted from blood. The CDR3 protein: CASSSGYSGNRF. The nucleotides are TGTGCCAGCAGTTCGGGATATTCCGGGAACCGTTTC.